These 9 T cell receptor beta chains share one sample of origin, sequenced in a study of cytomegalovirus exposure and HLA in healthy donors. The PCR employed 60 Vbeta primers together with 13 Jbeta primers. Libraries were prepared by immunoSEQ multiplex PCR; TCRdb keeps only in-frame clonotypes and omits some of them. The sample lists 99,000 or so clones; less than 85% were seen once. Sequencing used PBMCs. The receptors come from a man aged 35-49 years in good health and CMV-seropositive.

This chain uses TRBV30 with TRBJ1-2, with D tentatively TRBD1 (5 bases). The germline V and J ends were trimmed by 3 bases and 5 bases, with 13 bases remaining between them. The CDR3 covers 13 residues. The V gene's germline CDR1 is GTSNPN and CDR2 SVGIG (reference sequence). The CDR3 reads CAWRTGLGYGYTF. The CDR3 region has the DNA TGTGCCTGGAGGACGGGACTTGGGTATGGCTACACCTTC.

This clone has just a few counts. This chain joins TRBV18 and TRBJ1-1, with D perhaps TRBD1 (6 bases). In germline, CDR1 is KGHSH, CDR2 LQKENI. Trimming left V 3 bases short and J 1 base short, with 12 bases between. The CDR3 has 15 residues. This CDR3 is CASSPGQIENTEAFF. The CDR3 DNA is TGTGCCAGCTCACCTGGACAGATCGAGAACACTGAAGCTTTCTTT.

The chain links TRBV7-2 to TRBJ2-5; 10 nucleotides line up with TRBD1. The V gene end was trimmed by 4 bases and the J gene end by 1 base; junction bases not matched to a gene: 3. Per the germline V gene, CDR1 is SGHTA and CDR2 is FQGNSA. This CDR3 spans 15 amino acids. The CDR3 is CASSSRDRGQETQYF. In DNA, the CDR3 is TGTGCCAGCAGCTCCCGGGACAGGGGCCAAGAGACCCAGTACTTC.

CDR3 in DNA: TGTGCCAGCAGCTCTGGGATTCAACGAGCGGCGCAGTATTTT. Translated: CASSSGIQRAAQYF. This rearrangement joins TRBV5-5 to TRBJ2-3, with a possible D match to TRBD2 (5 bases). The CDR3 runs to 14 residues. Germline lookup yields CDR1 SGHKS and CDR2 YYEKEE (reference sequence). V dropped 3 bases and J dropped 10 bases, with 18 bases sitting between them.

The chain carries TRBV15 and TRBJ2-1; 7 nucleotides line up with TRBD2. V gave up 8 bases and J gave up 0 bases; unmatched junction bases: 7. Per the germline V gene, CDR1 is LNHNV and CDR2 is YYDKDF (reference sequence). The CDR3 covers 15 residues. The CDR3 loop reads CATSSPSGSYNEQFF. In DNA form, the CDR3 reads TGTGCCACCTCCTCCCCTAGCGGCTCCTACAATGAGCAGTTCTTC. The full variable domain, rest sourced from reference TRBV15 and TRBJ2-1, is DAMVIQNPRYQVTQFGKPVTLSCSQTLNHNVMYWYQQKSSQAPKLLFHYYDKDFNNEADTPDNFQSRRPNTSFCFLDIRSPGLGDTAMYLCATSSPSGSYNEQFFGPGTRLTVL.

In its sample, this clone was seen a few times. The chain uses TRBV6-9 and TRBJ2-7; D is possibly TRBD1 (6 bases). The CDR3 totals 14 residues. Per the germline V gene, CDR1 is MNHGY and CDR2 is SVAAGI. V lost 7 bases to trimming and J lost 5 bases, with 18 bases between them. CDR3 amino acids: CASNKTGLPHEQYF. DNA for the CDR3: TGTGCCAGCAACAAGACAGGCCTTCCCCACGAGCAGTACTTC.

The chain has TRBV11-2 and TRBJ2-5; D is possibly TRBD2 (5 bases). Per the germline V gene, CDR1 is SGHAT and CDR2 is FQNNGV. V was shortened by 5 bases and J by 1 base, with 11 bases between the two germline ends. This CDR3 has 14 amino acids. CDR3 loop: CASSETNRQETQYF. CDR3 nucleotide sequence: TGTGCCAGCAGCGAGACTAACCGCCAAGAGACCCAGTACTTC.

This chain connects TRBV7-3 to TRBJ2-5; 7 bases map to TRBD1. From germline, CDR1 is SGHTA and CDR2 FQGTGA. With 5 bases clipped from V and 5 bases from J, the junction kept 11 bases outside the gene matches. The CDR3 contains 15 residues. Here the CDR3 reads CASSPRQGTRETQYF. CDR3 bases: TGTGCCAGCAGCCCCCGACAGGGCACCAGGGAGACCCAGTACTTC.

Regarding this clone: The junction shows a germline mismatch at one end, possibly a read error. This chain connects TRBV28 to TRBJ2-6, with D perhaps TRBD1 (5 bases). The CDR3 covers 17 residues. Germline values: CDR1 MDHEN, CDR2 SYDVKM. In nucleotides, the CDR3 is TGTGCCAGCAGTTTCCCTACTACCCCCTCTGGGGCCAACGGCCTGACTTTC. It is translated as CASSFPTTPSGANGLTF. The full variable domain, rest sourced from reference TRBV28 and TRBJ2-6, is DVKVTQSSRYLVKRTGEKVFLECVQDMDHENMFWYRQDPGLGLRLIYFSYDVKMKEKGDIPEGYSVSREKKERFSLILESASTNQTSMYLCASSFPTTPSGANGLTFGAGSRLTVL.